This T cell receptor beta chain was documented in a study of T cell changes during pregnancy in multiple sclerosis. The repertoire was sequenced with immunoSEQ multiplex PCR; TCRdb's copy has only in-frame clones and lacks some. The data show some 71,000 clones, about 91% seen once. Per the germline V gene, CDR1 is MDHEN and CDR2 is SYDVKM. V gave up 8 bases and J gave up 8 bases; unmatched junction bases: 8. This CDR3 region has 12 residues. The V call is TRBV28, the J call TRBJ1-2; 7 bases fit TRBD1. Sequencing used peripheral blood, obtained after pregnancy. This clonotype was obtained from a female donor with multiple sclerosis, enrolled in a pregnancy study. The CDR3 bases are TGTGCCAGCTCTGGACAGGCAGGGGGCTACACCTTC. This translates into CASSGQAGGYTF.